The 22 T cell receptor beta chains presented below share a single source sample, sequenced in a study of neurological immune-mediated disorders. TCRdb called the 5' RACE reads again in MiXCR, with one record for every CDR3 protein. Here the sample spans around 100,000 distinct CDR3 sequences, more than 10% being singletons. The time point is: longitudinal time-point 3. Material for sequencing was PBMCs. These receptors were obtained from a female donor with HTLV-1-associated myelopathy (HAM/TSP).

Worth noting for this clonotype: Just one base apart from a much larger clone, this may be a read error. The J gene is TRBJ2-7, the V gene TRBV7-9, with D perhaps matching TRBD1 (5 bases). Trimming left V 10 bases short and J 2 bases short, with 24 bases between. Germline CDR1 and CDR2: SEHNR and FQNEAQ (reference sequence). This CDR3 has 16 amino acids. CDR3 protein: CANSPPPREQTYEQYF. CDR3 in DNA: TGTGCCAACAGTCCACCCCCCAGGGAACAAACCTACGAGCAGTACTTC. The full variable domain, with the rest looked up from reference TRBV7-9 and TRBJ2-7, is DTGVSQNPRHKITKRGQNVTFRCDPISEHNRLYWYRQTLGQGPEFLTYFQNEAQLEKSRLLSDRFSAERPKGSFSTLEIQRTEQGDSAMYLCANSPPPREQTYEQYFGPGTRLTVT.

This clonotype was counted only a few times. The J gene is TRBJ2-1, the V gene TRBV20-1; 12 nucleotides agree with TRBD2. Germline V gene sequence: CDR1 DFQATT, CDR2 SNEGSKA (reference sequence). The CDR3 sequence is 16 residues long. Trimming at V came to 0 bases and at J to 7 bases, leaving 7 bases not matched to a gene. The CDR3 bases are TGCAGTGCTAGAGATCACCTAGCGGGGGGGTGGAATGAGCAGTTCTTC. This codes for CSARDHLAGGWNEQFF.

At least ten counts were recorded for this clonotype. The chain employs TRBV5-1 and TRBJ1-1; D is ambiguous. This CDR3 is 13 amino acids long. The germline CDR1 and CDR2 sequences are SGHRS and YFSETQ. Trimming removed 1 base from V and 4 bases from J, with 8 bases in between. The CDR3 region has the DNA TGCGCCAGCAGCTTGTACGACATCACTGAAGCTTTCTTT. Its protein is CASSLYDITEAFF. The whole variable domain, filled in from reference TRBV5-1 and TRBJ1-1, reads KAGVTQTPRYLIKTRGQQVTLSCSPISGHRSVSWYQQTPGQGLQFLFEYFSETQRNKGNFPGRFSGRQFSNSRSEMNVSTLELGDSALYLCASSLYDITEAFFGQGTRLTVV.

The chain employs TRBV28 and TRBJ2-7; D is undetermined. The CDR3 spans 11 residues. Per germline, CDR1 MDHEN and CDR2 SYDVKM. Trimming shortened V by 7 bases and J by 4 bases, and 8 bases separated the two germline ends. The CDR3 DNA follows: TGTGCCAGCACGACCGCTTACGAGCAGTACTTC. Translation gives CASTTAYEQYF. Full variable domain (rest looked up from reference TRBV28 and TRBJ2-7): DVKVTQSSRYLVKRTGEKVFLECVQDMDHENMFWYRQDPGLGLRLIYFSYDVKMKEKGDIPEGYSVSREKKERFSLILESASTNQTSMYLCASTTAYEQYFGPGTRLTVT.

This clonotype was recorded at least ten times. The rearrangement joins TRBV5-1 to TRBJ2-1, with D perhaps TRBD2 (5 bases). Germline V gene data show CDR1 as SGHRS and CDR2 as YFSETQ. Trimming took off 4 bases at V and 3 bases at J, with 17 bases between the two ends. CDR3 length equals 16 residues. For the CDR3, the DNA is TGCGCCAGCAGCCAGCCTAAACTTCGGGGCTACAATGAGCAGTTCTTC. Its protein product is CASSQPKLRGYNEQFF.

This clonotype was counted at least ten times. J is TRBJ2-7 and V is TRBV5-8; TRBD1 matches at 7 bases. Looked up from germline, CDR1 is SGHTS and CDR2 is YDEGEE. Trimming at V came to 2 bases and at J to 3 bases, leaving 2 bases not matched to a gene. The CDR3 covers 13 residues. CDR3: CASSFGTVYEQYF. DNA of the CDR3: TGTGCCAGCAGCTTCGGGACAGTCTACGAGCAGTACTTC.

This clonotype occurred many times. The J gene is TRBJ2-2, the V gene TRBV5-1; 7 bases line up with TRBD1. CDR1 and CDR2 from the germline V gene are SGHRS and YFSETQ. V lost 0 bases to trimming and J lost 7 bases; unmatched junction nucleotides: 6. The length of the CDR3 is 15 residues. DNA of the CDR3: TGCGCCAGCAGCTTGGCCCAAGGGGGCAACGGGGAGCTGTTTTTT. Translating gives CASSLAQGGNGELFF.

This clonotype was counted ten times or more. The V call is TRBV29-1, the J call TRBJ1-2, with D maybe TRBD1 (6 bases). The CDR3 spans 12 residues. Between the trimmed V and J ends, which lost 6 bases and 8 bases, there was a span of 16 bases. Germline-derived CDR1 and CDR2 are SQVTM and ANQGSEA. The CDR3 DNA reads as TGCAGCGTAGCTACAGGGCCCCTCGGCTACACCTTC. Translated, it gives CSVATGPLGYTF. Complete variable domain (other parts from reference TRBV29-1 and TRBJ1-2): SAVISQKPSRDICQRGTSLTIQCQVDSQVTMMFWYRQQPGQSLTLIATANQGSEATYESGFVIDKFPISRPNLTFSTLTVSNMSPEDSSIYLCSVATGPLGYTFGSGTRLTVV.

This clonotype was detected a few times. This chain uses TRBV5-8 with TRBJ1-5; D remains unclear. The CDR3 has 14 residues. Germline V gene lookup returns CDR1 SGHTS and CDR2 YDEGEE. V lost 1 base, J lost 1 base, and 6 bases lay in between. The CDR3 protein is CASSLTFSNQPQHF. The CDR3 DNA sequence: TGTGCCAGCAGCTTGACGTTCAGCAATCAGCCCCAGCATTTT.

The genes are TRBV20-1 and TRBJ2-7, with 11 nucleotides matching TRBD2. The junction had 15 bases not matched to a gene; V was cut back by 5 bases and J by 0 bases. The length of the CDR3 is 18 residues. Germline values: CDR1 DFQATT, CDR2 SNEGSKA (reference sequence). The CDR3 sequence: CSASYLTGTSGFSYEQYF. The CDR3 region has the DNA TGCAGTGCTTCTTACCTAACCGGGACTAGCGGCTTCTCCTACGAGCAGTACTTC.

In its sample, this clonotype was seen many times. The chain carries TRBV5-1 and TRBJ2-3; 7 bases fit TRBD2. The length of the CDR3 is 15 residues. With 5 bases clipped from V and 0 bases from J, the junction kept 6 bases outside the gene matches. Germline loops: CDR1 SGHRS, CDR2 YFSETQ. The CDR3 DNA reads as TGCGCCAGCAGAGGGGAGGGGCGCAGCACAGATACGCAGTATTTT. The encoded protein is CASRGEGRSTDTQYF.

This clonotype was picked up many times. J is TRBJ2-1 and V is TRBV12-3 or TRBV12-4; 9 positions agree with TRBD2. The CDR3 consists of 16 residues. V shed 0 bases and J 4 bases; nucleotides not matched to a gene: 4. Written as DNA, the CDR3 is TGTGCCAGCAGTTTAGCTCTAAGCGGGGGGTACAATGAGCAGTTCTTC. This encodes CASSLALSGGYNEQFF.

This clonotype was recorded at least ten times. The rearrangement links TRBV3-1 to TRBJ2-7; D unclear. V dropped 1 base and J dropped 5 bases, with 15 bases sitting between them. Germline V gives CDR1 LGHDT, CDR2 YNNKEL (reference sequence). There are 15 residues in the CDR3. In nucleotides, the CDR3 is TGTGCCAGCAGCCAAGGTACTTCACGGAACCACGAGCAGTACTTC. This encodes CASSQGTSRNHEQYF.

This clonotype has a count of ten or more. The chain joins TRBV7-2 to TRBJ2-1, with 9 bases aligning to TRBD1. The CDR3 runs 17 residues. The V gene end was trimmed by 6 bases and the J gene end by 0 bases; junction bases not matched to a gene: 9. The germline CDR1 and CDR2 sequences are SGHTA and FQGNSA. The CDR3 region has the DNA TGTGCCAGCAGGACCACAGGGGGCCTAAGCTCCTACAATGAGCAGTTCTTC. This gives the protein CASRTTGGLSSYNEQFF.

This clonotype was counted only a few times. The genes are TRBV5-1 and TRBJ2-1; 7 bases fit TRBD1. Germline assignment: CDR1 SGHRS and CDR2 YFSETQ. This CDR3 spans 15 amino acids. Unmatched junction bases numbered 6, after V lost 2 bases and J lost 4 bases. In nucleotides, the CDR3 is TGCGCCAGCAGCTTTCCCAGGGGGAAGTACAATGAGCAGTTCTTC. Residues: CASSFPRGKYNEQFF.

This clonotype has at least ten counts. The genes are TRBV4-1 and TRBJ2-1; D unclear. Per the germline V gene, CDR1 is MGHRA and CDR2 is YSYEKL. The CDR3 loop spans 15 amino acids. V lost 4 bases to trimming and J lost 14 bases, with 24 bases between them. CDR3 nucleotide sequence: TGCGCCAGCAGCCCAGTGGACGGGTGGAAGGAGAAGAAGTTCTTC. It is translated as CASSPVDGWKEKKFF.

The table lists this clonotype with a few counts. The rearrangement links TRBV20-1 to TRBJ2-2, with D possibly matching TRBD1 (5 bases). The germline V gene encodes CDR1 DFQATT and CDR2 SNEGSKA (reference sequence). The ends were cut back, 0 bases at V and 10 bases at J, with 9 bases in the middle. This CDR3 is built from 12 residues. Here the CDR3 reads CSAREMDKELFF. Written as DNA, the CDR3 is TGCAGTGCTAGAGAAATGGACAAGGAGCTGTTTTTT.

This clonotype has only a few counts. This chain connects TRBV5-1 to TRBJ2-2, with TRBD1 as a possible D gene (6 bases). This CDR3 comprises 16 residues. CDR1 is SGHRS and CDR2 is YFSETQ in the germline V gene. Trimming left V 3 bases short and J 5 bases short, with 17 bases between. The CDR3 coding sequence is TGCGCCAGCAGCTACGGAACATTGAGGGGGACCGGGGAGCTGTTTTTT. Amino acids: CASSYGTLRGTGELFF.

This clonotype was recorded many times. The chain is built from TRBV12-3 or TRBV12-4 and TRBJ2-5, with 8 positions matching TRBD2. This CDR3 is 15 amino acids long. J lost 5 bases, V lost 8 bases, and 13 bases had no gene match. The CDR3 nucleotides read TGTGCCAGCCGCCAGACCCCGGGACTAGAGGAGACCCAGTACTTC. Translating gives CASRQTPGLEETQYF.

This clonotype appeared a few times. CDR3 nucleotides: TGCGCCAGCAGTGAGAAGTCGGCGGCAGGACGTCATTCACCCCTCCACTTT. Encoded protein: CASSEKSAAGRHSPLHF. J is TRBJ1-6 and V is TRBV10-2; no clear D. This CDR3 comprises 17 residues. Germline loops: CDR1 WSHSY, CDR2 SAAADI. V was pared by 2 bases and J by 8 bases, with 19 bases between.

This clonotype has at least ten counts. The V and J genes are TRBV12-3 or TRBV12-4 and TRBJ2-5; D is unresolved. The V and J ends lost 2 bases and 4 bases respectively, with 2 bases between them. The CDR3 has 11 residues. The CDR3 bases are TGTGCCAGCAGTTTAAGAGAGACCCAGTACTTC. It codes for CASSLRETQYF.

This clonotype was seen ten or more times. V and J are TRBV5-1 and TRBJ2-5; 7 nucleotides line up with TRBD1. The CDR3 spans 15 residues. Germline V gives CDR1 SGHRS, CDR2 YFSETQ. V trimming: 2 bases; J trimming: 1 base; junction bases outside the gene matches: 5. The CDR3 sequence: CASSFRGQPQETQYF. The CDR3 nucleotides are TGCGCCAGCAGCTTCCGGGGACAGCCCCAAGAGACCCAGTACTTC. Drawing the rest from reference TRBV5-1 and TRBJ2-5, the complete variable domain is KAGVTQTPRYLIKTRGQQVTLSCSPISGHRSVSWYQQTPGQGLQFLFEYFSETQRNKGNFPGRFSGRQFSNSRSEMNVSTLELGDSALYLCASSFRGQPQETQYFGPGTRLLVL.